This TCR beta chain was captured in a study of monozygotic twins with inflammatory bowel disease. Overall study results and limits: Patients received differing immunosuppressive treatments, which may have added variability to their repertoires. Among IBD patients, fewer clonotypes were shared with others than among healthy twins, especially with disease activity.

As regards this clonotype: The antigen remains unidentified.

Germline V lookup: CDR1 LNHDA, CDR2 SQIVND (reference sequence). This CDR3 is built from 14 residues. Both TCRalpha and TCRbeta cDNA were subjected to two nested PCRs lasting about 17 and 10 cycles. No DNA is given; TCRdb re-called the 5' RACE reads and lists each CDR3 protein once. Here the sample table reports approximately 140,000 distinct CDR3 sequences. The chain is built from TRBV19 and TRBJ2-1; the D call of TRBD1 rests on TCRdb alone, since no DNA is present to check it. The specimen was blood. The TCR was taken from a human donor with ulcerative colitis or Crohn's disease, or a healthy co-twin of an affected twin (not recorded which). The CDR3 reads CASSRGQSYNEQFF.